The next 9 T cell receptor beta chains were all read from a single sample in a study of cytomegalovirus exposure and HLA in healthy donors (dated by TCRdb to 2016 to 2017). Libraries were made using the immunoSEQ multiplex PCR assay. The multiplex PCR relied on a mix of 60 forward primers for TCR Vbeta segments and 13 reverse primers for TCR Jbeta segments. Here the immuneACCESS table is served through TCRdb, limited to in-frame sequences with V and J called. Missing clones are a known gap in these copies; in checked studies unresolved V genes cover under half, and the rest lacks a known reason. In this sample the table shows 180,000 or so clones, roughly 87% of which occur a single time. The top ten clonotypes cover more than 1.5% of the sample. Material for sequencing was PBMCs. Receptors originate from a man in his forties in good health and CMV-seronegative.

J is TRBJ1-4 and V is TRBV28; D not certain. Germline loops: CDR1 MDHEN, CDR2 SYDVKM. Trimming cost V 2 bases and J 2 bases, with 9 bases left between them. CDR3 length: 15 amino acids. The CDR3: CASSLAGSTNEKLFF. The CDR3 DNA follows: TGTGCCAGCAGTTTAGCCGGGTCTACTAATGAAAAACTGTTTTTT.

J is TRBJ2-1 and V is TRBV5-4; a weak D match, TRBD2 (6 bases). The V and J ends lost 1 base and 7 bases respectively, with 9 bases between them. This CDR3 contains 13 residues. CDR1 and CDR2 (germline): SGHNT, YYREEE (reference sequence). DNA of the CDR3: TGTGCCAGCAGCTTGTCGGGGGTGAATGAGCAGTTCTTC. Protein: CASSLSGVNEQFF.

This sequence joins TRBV9 and TRBJ2-7, with no clear D. Germline V CDR1 and CDR2: SGDLS, YYNGEE. Trimming took off 2 bases at V and 0 bases at J, with 9 bases between the two ends. The CDR3 spans 14 residues. The CDR3 loop reads CASSVFYSSYEQYF. The CDR3 DNA reads TGTGCCAGCAGCGTTTTTTACAGCTCCTACGAGCAGTACTTC.

The chain joins TRBV18 to TRBJ2-7; D is uncertain. The CDR3 covers 13 residues. The germline V gene has CDR1 KGHSH and CDR2 LQKENI. The germline V and J ends were trimmed by 4 bases and 3 bases, with 10 bases remaining between them. CDR3 region: CASSQTGGYEQYF. The CDR3 DNA follows: TGTGCCAGCTCACAGACTGGCGGCTACGAGCAGTACTTC.

The V and J genes are TRBV28 and TRBJ1-5; D gene ambiguous. Trimming took 6 bases from V and 4 from J, leaving 7 bases between them. CDR1 and CDR2 from the germline V gene are MDHEN and SYDVKM. The CDR3 covers 12 residues. The CDR3 DNA is TGTGCCAGCAGGGTGGCAAATCAGCCCCAGCATTTT. This sequence encodes CASRVANQPQHF.

This sequence joins TRBV7-2 and TRBJ1-5, with unresolved D. The V gene's germline CDR1 is SGHTA and CDR2 FQGNSA. With 5 bases removed from V and 3 bases from J, the gap between germline ends came to 14 bases. The CDR3 runs to 15 residues. The chain's CDR3 is CASSPRGGNNQPQHF. The CDR3 region has the DNA TGTGCCAGCAGCCCTCGTGGCGGTAACAATCAGCCCCAGCATTTT.

The chain has TRBV7-9 and TRBJ1-2, with D perhaps matching TRBD1 (5 bases). Germline V gives CDR1 SEHNR, CDR2 FQNEAQ (reference sequence). This CDR3 has 16 amino acids. V was pared by 6 bases and J by 1 base, with 18 bases between. The CDR3 spells CASSLPGGTFNYGYTF. In nucleotides, the CDR3 is TGTGCCAGCAGTCTCCCGGGGGGGACGTTTAACTATGGCTACACCTTC.

The chain joins TRBV6-6 to TRBJ2-3; 7 bases line up with TRBD1. This CDR3 has 15 residues. In germline, CDR1 is MNHNY, CDR2 SVGAGI (reference sequence). The ends lost 4 bases at V and 3 bases at J; junction bases unmatched: 7. CDR3 amino acids: CASSWEGGGTDTQYF. As DNA, the CDR3 is TGTGCCAGCAGTTGGGAAGGGGGCGGGACAGATACGCAGTATTTT.

V is TRBV18 and J is TRBJ2-5; the D is unclear. CDR3 size: 14 residues. CDR1 and CDR2 from the germline V gene are KGHSH and LQKENI. V was pared by 0 bases and J by 3 bases, with 8 bases between. DNA for the CDR3: TGTGCCAGCTCACCACCGCTCCGGGAAGAGACCCAGTACTTC. Translation gives CASSPPLREETQYF. The full variable domain, rest sourced from reference TRBV18 and TRBJ2-5, is NAGVMQNPRHLVRRRGQEARLRCSPMKGHSHVYWYRQLPEEGLKFMVYLQKENIIDESGMPKERFSAEFPKEGPSILRIQQVVRGDSAAYFCASSPPLREETQYFGPGTRLLVL.